This TCR beta chain came from a study of high-grade serous ovarian cancer treatment subgroups. Study at large: Mean per sample: about 15,000 reads, some 7,500 unique TCR beta rearrangements. Study findings and constraints: Tumors within one patient showed repertoire similarity of roughly 0.1 to 0.79. These tumor repertoires lack spatial information from bulk sequencing.

Germline V gives CDR1 SGHVS, CDR2 FNYEAQ. Trimming stripped 3 bases from V and 8 bases from J, with 11 bases between. The CDR3 spans 13 residues. About this clone itself: The antigen remains unidentified.

The tumor samples were collected prior to definitive surgery or chemotherapy. The assay was immunoSEQ multiplex PCR, and TCRdb's table has in-frame clones only and misses some. The table lists about 3,100 clones, about 80% of them singletons, with roughly 10% in the top ten. The chain uses TRBV7-6 and TRBJ2-4; tentatively, D is TRBD1 (6 bases). This TCR was recovered from a human donor with high-grade serous ovarian cancer. Source material: tumor tissue. CDR3 nucleotide sequence: TGTGCCAGCAGCTTGGGGGCTAGTGACATTCAGTACTTC. Amino acids: CASSLGASDIQYF.